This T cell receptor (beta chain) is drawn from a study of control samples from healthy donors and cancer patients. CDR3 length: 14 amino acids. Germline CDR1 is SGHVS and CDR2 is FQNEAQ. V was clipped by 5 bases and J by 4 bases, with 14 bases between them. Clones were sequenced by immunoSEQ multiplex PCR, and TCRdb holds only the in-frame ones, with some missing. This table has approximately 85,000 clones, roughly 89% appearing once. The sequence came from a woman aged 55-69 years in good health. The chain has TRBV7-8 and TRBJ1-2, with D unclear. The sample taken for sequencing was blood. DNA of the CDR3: TGTGCCAGCAGCCCCTCGGGTAGCCCCTATGGCTACACCTTC. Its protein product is CASSPSGSPYGYTF.